The 18 T cell receptor beta chains presented below share a single source sample, sequenced in a study of CD8 T cells in ankylosing spondylitis. The antigens for these receptors are not known. MiXCR was run by TCRdb on the 5' RACE reads, yielding one entry per CDR3 protein. The data hold more than 600,000 distinct CDR3 sequences, with over 15% observed a single time. Study-level points and caveats: What seemed typical of ankylosing spondylitis blood was a TCR beta motif built from several highly homologous variants.

The sequenced sample consisted of blood, either unsorted or a sorted T cell fraction (not recorded which). The receptors were sampled from a male donor with ankylosing spondylitis.

There are a few counts of this clonotype. The chain joins TRBV15 to TRBJ2-1; TRBD2 matches 8 bases. The CDR3 loop spans 17 amino acids. Germline CDR1 is LNHNV and CDR2 is YYDKDF (reference sequence). Trimming at V came to 5 bases and at J to 7 bases, leaving 16 bases not matched to a gene. The DNA of the CDR3 is TGTGCCACCAGCCAGAGAGGTTGGGCGGGGGGACGGAATGAGCAGTTCTTC. Translation gives CATSQRGWAGGRNEQFF.

This rearrangement joins TRBV2 to TRBJ2-3; 8 positions agree with TRBD2. The J segment lost 3 bases and the V segment lost 5 bases, leaving 4 bases of the junction unmatched. The CDR3 has 14 amino acids. Germline V gene lookup returns CDR1 SNHLY and CDR2 FYNNEI. The CDR3 sequence is CASSSGSGTDTQYF. CDR3 bases: TGTGCCAGCAGTAGCGGGAGTGGAACAGATACGCAGTATTTT.

This sequence joins TRBV2 and TRBJ2-2, with no clear D. The CDR3 loop spans 15 amino acids. Trimming took off 3 bases at V and 0 bases at J, with 8 bases between the two ends. Germline CDR1 is SNHLY and CDR2 is FYNNEI. CDR3 amino acids: CASSERPANTGELFF. CDR3 sequence (DNA): TGTGCCAGCAGTGAGAGGCCAGCGAACACCGGGGAGCTGTTTTTT.

This chain joins TRBV6-8 and TRBJ1-5, with D possibly matching TRBD1 (6 bases). The CDR3 covers 18 residues. CDR1 is MNHGY and CDR2 is SAAAGT in the germline V gene. The V gene lost 5 bases and the J gene lost 0 bases, with 20 bases spanning the gap. CDR3 amino acids: CASSAIPTGTYSNQPQHF. DNA of the CDR3: TGTGCCAGCAGTGCTATACCTACAGGGACGTATAGCAATCAGCCCCAGCATTTT.

The chain recombines TRBV3-1 with TRBJ1-2, with D perhaps matching TRBD1 (5 bases). Germline assignment: CDR1 LGHDT and CDR2 YNNKEL (reference sequence). Trimming cost V 3 bases and J 4 bases, with 15 bases left between them. The CDR3 totals 15 residues. CDR3 sequence reads: CASSQGRTGPYGYTF. CDR3 nucleotide sequence: TGTGCCAGCAGCCAGGGCAGAACAGGACCCTATGGCTACACCTTC.

This clonotype was picked up many times. The V call is TRBV27, the J call TRBJ2-5; no definite D call. Germline V gives CDR1 MNHEY, CDR2 SMNVEV (reference sequence). This CDR3 has 13 amino acids. V lost 1 base and J 3 bases, leaving 6 bases between the germline ends. The CDR3 bases are TGTGCCAGCAGTTTATTGGGTGAAGAGACCCAGTACTTC. This codes for CASSLLGEETQYF.

This clonotype was picked up a small number of times. The V gene is TRBV4-3, the J gene TRBJ2-1; D is undetermined. The CDR3 loop spans 13 amino acids. Trimming cost V 1 base and J 5 bases, with 6 bases left between them. CDR1 and CDR2 from the germline V gene are LGHNA and YSLEER. The CDR3 DNA reads as TGCGCCAGCAGCCAAGCCCGTCACAATGAGCAGTTCTTC. Translation: CASSQARHNEQFF.

This rearrangement joins TRBV7-8 to TRBJ1-2; D is uncertain. Trimming stripped 4 bases from V and 4 bases from J, with 7 bases between. The CDR3 has 12 residues. Germline V gene sequence: CDR1 SGHVS, CDR2 FQNEAQ. CDR3: CASSSDFYGYTF. CDR3 in DNA: TGTGCCAGCAGCTCTGACTTCTATGGCTACACCTTC.

This clonotype was counted a few times. J is TRBJ1-6 and V is TRBV12-3 or TRBV12-4, with a tentative D call TRBD1 (5 bases). This CDR3 spans 14 amino acids. The V gene lost 6 bases and the J gene lost 7 bases, with 13 bases spanning the gap. In DNA form, the CDR3 reads TGTGCCAGCAGCGTGGCAGGGAAGAATTCACCCCTCCACTTT. It codes for CASSVAGKNSPLHF.

This chain joins TRBV5-1 and TRBJ2-1; D gene unclear. The CDR3 extends over 14 amino acids. Trimming pared 0 bases from V and 8 bases from J, leaving 12 bases between. Germline-derived CDR1 and CDR2 are SGHRS and YFSETQ. The CDR3: CASSLARVGDEQFF. The CDR3 nucleotides read TGCGCCAGCAGCTTGGCTAGGGTAGGCGATGAGCAGTTCTTC.

The rearrangement joins TRBV20-1 to TRBJ1-2, with D uncertain. Trimming removed 5 bases at V and 8 bases at J, with 15 bases between. Germline V gene lookup returns CDR1 DFQATT and CDR2 SNEGSKA (reference sequence). This CDR3 spans 12 amino acids. DNA of the CDR3: TGCAGTGCTCTGTTCCAGGAGGGAGGCTACACCTTC. This encodes CSALFQEGGYTF.

V usage is TRBV15 and J usage is TRBJ1-1, with D maybe TRBD1 (5 bases). Trimming took 5 bases from V and 1 from J, leaving 14 bases between them. The CDR3 spans 15 residues. CDR1 is LNHNV and CDR2 is YYDKDF in the germline V gene (reference sequence). The DNA of the CDR3 is TGTGCCACCAGCGTTCGCAGGGACCCGAACACTGAAGCTTTCTTT. Its translation: CATSVRRDPNTEAFF. The entire variable domain, with the rest obtained from reference TRBV15 and TRBJ1-1, is as follows: DAMVIQNPRYQVTQFGKPVTLSCSQTLNHNVMYWYQQKSSQAPKLLFHYYDKDFNNEADTPDNFQSRRPNTSFCFLDIRSPGLGDTAMYLCATSVRRDPNTEAFFGQGTRLTVV.

This clonotype was observed a few times. The chain has TRBV2 and TRBJ2-2, with 7 bases that match TRBD2. Looked up from germline, CDR1 is SNHLY and CDR2 is FYNNEI. Losses at the gene ends were 5 bases for V and 5 bases for J; bases not matched to a gene: 8. The CDR3 contains 15 residues. This chain's CDR3 is CASSQTLAVTGELFF. CDR3 nucleotide sequence: TGTGCCAGCAGTCAAACTCTAGCGGTTACCGGGGAGCTGTTTTTT.

The V and J genes are TRBV28 and TRBJ1-1; 10 positions agree with TRBD1. The germline V gene encodes CDR1 MDHEN and CDR2 SYDVKM. V trimming: 4 bases; J trimming: 4 bases; junction bases outside the gene matches: 12. The CDR3 spans 17 residues. CDR3 residues: CASSSSEMTGGGTEAFF. DNA for the CDR3: TGTGCCAGCAGTTCATCGGAAATGACAGGGGGCGGCACTGAAGCTTTCTTT.

The chain carries TRBV3-1 and TRBJ2-3; TRBD2 might be the D (6 bases). The ends were cut back, 6 bases at V and 2 bases at J, with 12 bases in the middle. Looked up from germline, CDR1 is LGHDT and CDR2 is YNNKEL (reference sequence). The CDR3 is 14 amino acids. In nucleotides, the CDR3 is TGTGCCAGCAGACGGTTAGCGGACACAGATACGCAGTATTTT. Translating it yields CASRRLADTDTQYF.

This clonotype was picked up a small number of times. The chain is built from TRBV28 and TRBJ1-6; D possibly corresponds to TRBD1 (6 bases). Germline lookup yields CDR1 MDHEN and CDR2 SYDVKM. The CDR3 is made up of 17 amino acids. With 6 bases removed from V and 0 bases from J, the gap between germline ends came to 15 bases. The CDR3 DNA follows: TGTGCCAGCAGGTCAGGGGCGGGGGGCTCCTATAATTCACCCCTCCACTTT. Translating it yields CASRSGAGGSYNSPLHF.

Only a few counts were recorded for this clonotype. The V and J genes are TRBV28 and TRBJ2-2; TRBD2 is a possible D gene (6 bases). Trimming pared 7 bases from V and 2 bases from J, leaving 8 bases between. From germline, CDR1 is MDHEN and CDR2 SYDVKM. The CDR3 covers 13 residues. CDR3 region: CASKGTNTGELFF. The CDR3 nucleotides are TGTGCCAGCAAGGGGACTAACACCGGGGAGCTGTTTTTT.

The rearrangement links TRBV27 to TRBJ1-2, with 8 bases that match TRBD1. J was trimmed by 4 bases and V by 5 bases; bases with no gene match: 3. The CDR3 loop spans 13 amino acids. Germline values: CDR1 MNHEY, CDR2 SMNVEV (reference sequence). The CDR3 coding sequence is TGTGCCAGCAGTCCGACAGGGGTCTATGGCTACACCTTC. This translates into CASSPTGVYGYTF.